The T cell receptor beta chain under discussion was sequenced for a study of shared clonotypes between healthy human individuals. V was clipped by 7 bases and J by 2 bases, with 9 bases between them. The CDR3 sequence is 13 residues long. The germline V gene encodes CDR1 MNHEY and CDR2 SMNVEV (reference sequence). Only CD45RO-negative cells positively selected for CCR7 counted as naive CD8 cells, so terminally differentiated effector memory CD45RA+ cells were excluded. TCRdb's copy holds only in-frame clones and misses some; the assay was immunoSEQ multiplex PCR. The sample has around 2,000,000 clones, approximately 94% seen once; the top ten hold about 1.8%.

V is TRBV27 and J is TRBJ2-1, with no clear D. This TCR derives from a man aged 18 to 35 in good health. Some clones in this sample may be carry-over from other donors' samples. The sample consisted of naive CD8+ T cells from PBMCs. The DNA of the CDR3 is TGTGCCAGCACCTTGACTCCCTACAATGAGCAGTTCTTC. Protein product: CASTLTPYNEQFF.